The source of this T cell receptor (beta chain) is a study of T cell responses to AZD1222 COVID-19 vaccine. Produced via immunoSEQ multiplex PCR; TCRdb's table is partial and in-frame only. The sample holds 130,000 or so clones, about nine tenths seen once. This sample comprised peripheral blood, obtained on day 0 of AZD1222 vaccination. The TCR was taken from an adult in good health.

The CDR3 spells CASTGDSPVYEQYF. CDR3 DNA: TGTGCCAGCACCGGAGACAGTCCTGTCTACGAGCAGTACTTC. The chain links TRBV6-4 to TRBJ2-7; a possible D gene is TRBD1 (5 bases). Germline CDR1 is MRHNA and CDR2 is SNTAGT. There are 14 residues in the CDR3. V lost 7 bases, J lost 3 bases, and 16 bases lay in between.